These T cell receptor beta chains were read from a single sample in a study of metastatic and nonmetastatic thyroid tumors. TCRdb reprocessed the PCR reads using MiXCR. This sample has about 8,600 clones, with about 25% found just once. Source material: adjacent normal tissue. The receptor set was obtained from a female donor with papillary thyroid cancer or a benign thyroid nodule (not recorded which). Some clones in this sample may be carry-over from other donors' samples. Each CDR3 is given with its conserved first and last residue. D genes are given only for firm matches. Clone size is shown for a subset of rows, as once, few, many or a class of expanded clone.

V	size	J	D	DNA	CDR3
TRBV7-6	.	TRBJ2-5	.	TGTGCCAGCAGCAGCACCAGGGGGGTTCCAGAGACCCAGTACTTC	CASSSTRGVPETQYF
TRBV7-9	many	TRBJ2-1	TRBD2	TGTGCCAGCAGCTTAGTGGTAGCGGGAGAGCAGTTCTTC	CASSLVVAGEQFF
TRBV20-1	.	TRBJ2-7	.	TGCAGCGTTACACCTGGCAGATACTACAAGCAGTACTTC	CSVTPGRYYKQYF
TRBV6-2/TRBV6-3	.	TRBJ1-2	.	TGTGCCAGCAGAACCAGGACGGCCTATGGCTACACCTTC	CASRTRTAYGYTF
TRBV20-1	once	TRBJ2-7	TRBD1	TGCAGTGCTAGGGGGGTTGGGAGAGGACAGGGGATTTACGAGCAGTACTTC	CSARGVGRGQGIYEQYF
TRBV13	medium-sized	TRBJ2-3	.	TGTGCCAGCACTCCCCCCCCACACACAGATACGCAGTATTTT	CASTPPPHTDTQYF
TRBV20-1	.	TRBJ1-5	TRBD1	TGCAGTGCCAGGACAGGGGGCACGGTTCAGCCCCAGCATTTT	CSARTGGTVQPQHF
TRBV7-9	few	TRBJ2-5	.	TGTGCCAGCAGAACGAACCAAGAGGCCCAGTACTTC	CASRTNQEAQYF
TRBV7-2	once	TRBJ2-1	TRBD2	TGTGCCAGCAGTTCTAGCGGGGGGGCCTCCTACAATGAGCAGTTCTTC	CASSSSGGASYNEQFF
TRBV7-3	.	TRBJ2-2	.	TGTGCCAGCAGCTTAGGCCAGGGTGGGACCGGGGAGCCGTTTTTT	CASSLGQGGTGEPFF
TRBV6-1	medium-sized	TRBJ1-4	.	TGTGCCAGCAGTTCGCGGACTGTTGCTGAAAAACTGTTTTTT	CASSSRTVAEKLFF
TRBV11-2	medium-sized	TRBJ2-2	TRBD2	TGTGCCAGCAGCTTAGTTGCGGGAGCGAACACCGGGGAGCTGTTTTTT	CASSLVAGANTGELFF
TRBV28	few	TRBJ1-6	TRBD1	TGTGCCAGCAGTTTATGGTCGGGACAGGTCTCACCCCTCCACTTT	CASSLWSGQVSPLHF
TRBV6-2/TRBV6-3	.	TRBJ2-7	.	TGTGCCAGCAGTTACCGACTTGGGGTCACCTACGAGCAGTACTTC	CASSYRLGVTYEQYF
TRBV6-1	few	TRBJ1-2	TRBD1	TGTGCCAGCAGTCCGCCCCGCGTACAGGGGGCGGAAGGCTACACCTTC	CASSPPRVQGAEGYTF
TRBV28	few	TRBJ2-5	.	TGTGCCAGCAGTCCTAGGGACATGAGAAAAGAGACCCAGTACTTC	CASSPRDMRKETQYF
TRBV28	many	TRBJ1-2	.	TGTGCCAGCGGGGTCAATCGGGCAGAAGGCTACACCTTC	CASGVNRAEGYTF
TRBV28	few	TRBJ1-6	.	TGTGCCAGCAGTTTAGCGTGCCTTAATTCACCCCTCCACTTT	CASSLACLNSPLHF
TRBV27	few	TRBJ2-2	.	TGTGCCAGCACCTTCGCGGGGCCGAACACCGGGGAGCTGTTTTTT	CASTFAGPNTGELFF
TRBV7-6	.	TRBJ2-1	.	TGTGCCAGCAGCTTAGAGAGGGGCGCACACAATGAGCAGTTCTTC	CASSLERGAHNEQFF
TRBV7-9	few	TRBJ2-5	TRBD2	TGTGCATGGGGGGGTCATCTGAGCTTC	CAWGGHLSF
TRBV30	.	TRBJ1-1	.	TGTGCCTGGAGAGACGACCCTAACTCTGAAGCTTTCTTT	CAWRDDPNSEAFF
TRBV30	medium-sized	TRBJ2-5	TRBD1	TGTGCCTGGAGCGCCGGGGACAGGGAGGGGGAGACCCAGTACTTC	CAWSAGDREGETQYF
TRBV28	few	TRBJ2-6	.	TGTGCCCACAGGGCTGCTGGTGCCAACGTCCTGACTTTC	CAHRAAGANVLTF
TRBV11-2	.	TRBJ2-5	.	TGTGCCAGCAGCTTAGGGGGTGACGGGACCCAGTACTTC	CASSLGGDGTQYF
TRBV5-1	.	TRBJ1-1	.	TGCGCCAGCAGCTTGCCTTCCATGGGGGGTAGGTCAGAGGCTTTCTTT	CASSLPSMGGRSEAFF
TRBV6-1	.	TRBJ2-7	TRBD2	TGTGCCAGCAGACCACGACTAGCGGGAGTCTACGAGCAGTACTTC	CASRPRLAGVYEQYF
TRBV18	many	TRBJ2-2	.	TGTGCCAGCTCACCACGACAGGCGGACACCGGGGAGCTGTTTTTT	CASSPRQADTGELFF
TRBV2	.	TRBJ2-7	TRBD1	TGTGCCAGCAGCCCCGACAGGGGTCTTTACGAGCAGTACTTC	CASSPDRGLYEQYF
TRBV20-1	.	TRBJ1-1	.	TGCAGTGCTACCCAGAACACTGAAGCTTTCTTT	CSATQNTEAFF
TRBV6-2/TRBV6-3	.	TRBJ2-7	TRBD2	TGTGCCAGCAGTTACTCGACTAGCGGGATCGGAGAGCAGTACTTC	CASSYSTSGIGEQYF
TRBV9	many	TRBJ2-5	TRBD1	TGTGCCAGCGGGAATGGGCCGGGACAGGGAGGCGAGACCCAGTACTTC	CASGNGPGQGGETQYF
TRBV10-3	few	TRBJ2-7	TRBD2	TGTGCCATCACCTCCGGGGGGGGGTCCTACGAGCAGTACTTC	CAITSGGGSYEQYF
TRBV11-2	.	TRBJ2-1	.	TGTGCCAGCAGCCGGTTGGGGGGCGGCCACAATGAGCAGTTCTTC	CASSRLGGGHNEQFF
TRBV7-8	medium-sized	TRBJ2-1	TRBD2	TGTGCCAGCAGCCCCACACATGGGGGACTAACGGTCTTC	CASSPTHGGLTVF
TRBV2	few	TRBJ2-7	TRBD2	TGTGCCAGCAGTCCCGGGACTAGCGGTAACTACGAGCAGTACTTC	CASSPGTSGNYEQYF
TRBV12-3/TRBV12-4	few	TRBJ2-7	.	TGTGCCAGCAGTTGGGGACACACTCTGGGCGAGCAGTACTTC	CASSWGHTLGEQYF
TRBV7-8	.	TRBJ2-7	TRBD1	TGTGCCAGCAGCACCGCGGGACAGGGACCCTACGAGCAGTACTTC	CASSTAGQGPYEQYF
TRBV28	medium-sized	TRBJ1-5	TRBD1	TGTGCCAGCAGTGCAGGGGGCGTTAAGCCCCAGCATTTT	CASSAGGVKPQHF
TRBV20-1	.	TRBJ2-7	TRBD2	TGCAGTGCTGGCATGACTAGCGTGAGCGAGCGGTACTTC	CSAGMTSVSERYF
TRBV10-3	medium-sized	TRBJ2-2	.	TGTGCCATCAGTGAGTCTAGGGTTGCCGGGGAGCTGTTTTTT	CAISESRVAGELFF
TRBV28	.	TRBJ2-7	.	TGTGCTAGCAGTTCAGAGGCCTACCCACACTCCTACGAGCAGTACTTC	CASSSEAYPHSYEQYF
TRBV3-1	many	TRBJ2-3	TRBD2	TGTGCCAGCAGCCAAGCGGGAGGGCCGGCAGATACGCAGTATTTT	CASSQAGGPADTQYF
TRBV9	many	TRBJ2-2	.	TGTGCCAGCAGCGCTTCTCTCTCTAAAAACACCGGGGAGCTGTTTTTT	CASSASLSKNTGELFF
TRBV6-1	medium-sized	TRBJ2-5	.	TGTGCCAGCGTCATCGGCGGGGTAGAGACCCAGTACTTC	CASVIGGVETQYF
TRBV18	.	TRBJ1-5	TRBD1	TGTGCCAGCTCTCCCGGACAGGGGTATATCAATCAGCCCCAGCATTTT	CASSPGQGYINQPQHF
TRBV20-1	.	TRBJ1-1	.	TGCAGTGCTAGAGAAAGGGAGATCGGGGTCGAAACTTTCTTT	CSAREREIGVETFF
TRBV7-8	many	TRBJ2-4	.	TGTGCCAGCAGCTTCGAAAACATCCCGTGGCCTAACATTCAGTACTTC	CASSFENIPWPNIQYF
TRBV10-3	.	TRBJ2-2	.	TGTGCCATCAGTGAGTCGCAAGCCACAACCGGGGAGCTGTTTTTT	CAISESQATTGELFF
TRBV18	many	TRBJ1-4	.	TGTGCCAGCTCACCTGACAGGACCGAAAAACTGTTTTTT	CASSPDRTEKLFF
TRBV4-2	many	TRBJ2-7	.	TGTGCCAGCAGCCAAGATCTTAACTACGAGCAGTACTTC	CASSQDLNYEQYF